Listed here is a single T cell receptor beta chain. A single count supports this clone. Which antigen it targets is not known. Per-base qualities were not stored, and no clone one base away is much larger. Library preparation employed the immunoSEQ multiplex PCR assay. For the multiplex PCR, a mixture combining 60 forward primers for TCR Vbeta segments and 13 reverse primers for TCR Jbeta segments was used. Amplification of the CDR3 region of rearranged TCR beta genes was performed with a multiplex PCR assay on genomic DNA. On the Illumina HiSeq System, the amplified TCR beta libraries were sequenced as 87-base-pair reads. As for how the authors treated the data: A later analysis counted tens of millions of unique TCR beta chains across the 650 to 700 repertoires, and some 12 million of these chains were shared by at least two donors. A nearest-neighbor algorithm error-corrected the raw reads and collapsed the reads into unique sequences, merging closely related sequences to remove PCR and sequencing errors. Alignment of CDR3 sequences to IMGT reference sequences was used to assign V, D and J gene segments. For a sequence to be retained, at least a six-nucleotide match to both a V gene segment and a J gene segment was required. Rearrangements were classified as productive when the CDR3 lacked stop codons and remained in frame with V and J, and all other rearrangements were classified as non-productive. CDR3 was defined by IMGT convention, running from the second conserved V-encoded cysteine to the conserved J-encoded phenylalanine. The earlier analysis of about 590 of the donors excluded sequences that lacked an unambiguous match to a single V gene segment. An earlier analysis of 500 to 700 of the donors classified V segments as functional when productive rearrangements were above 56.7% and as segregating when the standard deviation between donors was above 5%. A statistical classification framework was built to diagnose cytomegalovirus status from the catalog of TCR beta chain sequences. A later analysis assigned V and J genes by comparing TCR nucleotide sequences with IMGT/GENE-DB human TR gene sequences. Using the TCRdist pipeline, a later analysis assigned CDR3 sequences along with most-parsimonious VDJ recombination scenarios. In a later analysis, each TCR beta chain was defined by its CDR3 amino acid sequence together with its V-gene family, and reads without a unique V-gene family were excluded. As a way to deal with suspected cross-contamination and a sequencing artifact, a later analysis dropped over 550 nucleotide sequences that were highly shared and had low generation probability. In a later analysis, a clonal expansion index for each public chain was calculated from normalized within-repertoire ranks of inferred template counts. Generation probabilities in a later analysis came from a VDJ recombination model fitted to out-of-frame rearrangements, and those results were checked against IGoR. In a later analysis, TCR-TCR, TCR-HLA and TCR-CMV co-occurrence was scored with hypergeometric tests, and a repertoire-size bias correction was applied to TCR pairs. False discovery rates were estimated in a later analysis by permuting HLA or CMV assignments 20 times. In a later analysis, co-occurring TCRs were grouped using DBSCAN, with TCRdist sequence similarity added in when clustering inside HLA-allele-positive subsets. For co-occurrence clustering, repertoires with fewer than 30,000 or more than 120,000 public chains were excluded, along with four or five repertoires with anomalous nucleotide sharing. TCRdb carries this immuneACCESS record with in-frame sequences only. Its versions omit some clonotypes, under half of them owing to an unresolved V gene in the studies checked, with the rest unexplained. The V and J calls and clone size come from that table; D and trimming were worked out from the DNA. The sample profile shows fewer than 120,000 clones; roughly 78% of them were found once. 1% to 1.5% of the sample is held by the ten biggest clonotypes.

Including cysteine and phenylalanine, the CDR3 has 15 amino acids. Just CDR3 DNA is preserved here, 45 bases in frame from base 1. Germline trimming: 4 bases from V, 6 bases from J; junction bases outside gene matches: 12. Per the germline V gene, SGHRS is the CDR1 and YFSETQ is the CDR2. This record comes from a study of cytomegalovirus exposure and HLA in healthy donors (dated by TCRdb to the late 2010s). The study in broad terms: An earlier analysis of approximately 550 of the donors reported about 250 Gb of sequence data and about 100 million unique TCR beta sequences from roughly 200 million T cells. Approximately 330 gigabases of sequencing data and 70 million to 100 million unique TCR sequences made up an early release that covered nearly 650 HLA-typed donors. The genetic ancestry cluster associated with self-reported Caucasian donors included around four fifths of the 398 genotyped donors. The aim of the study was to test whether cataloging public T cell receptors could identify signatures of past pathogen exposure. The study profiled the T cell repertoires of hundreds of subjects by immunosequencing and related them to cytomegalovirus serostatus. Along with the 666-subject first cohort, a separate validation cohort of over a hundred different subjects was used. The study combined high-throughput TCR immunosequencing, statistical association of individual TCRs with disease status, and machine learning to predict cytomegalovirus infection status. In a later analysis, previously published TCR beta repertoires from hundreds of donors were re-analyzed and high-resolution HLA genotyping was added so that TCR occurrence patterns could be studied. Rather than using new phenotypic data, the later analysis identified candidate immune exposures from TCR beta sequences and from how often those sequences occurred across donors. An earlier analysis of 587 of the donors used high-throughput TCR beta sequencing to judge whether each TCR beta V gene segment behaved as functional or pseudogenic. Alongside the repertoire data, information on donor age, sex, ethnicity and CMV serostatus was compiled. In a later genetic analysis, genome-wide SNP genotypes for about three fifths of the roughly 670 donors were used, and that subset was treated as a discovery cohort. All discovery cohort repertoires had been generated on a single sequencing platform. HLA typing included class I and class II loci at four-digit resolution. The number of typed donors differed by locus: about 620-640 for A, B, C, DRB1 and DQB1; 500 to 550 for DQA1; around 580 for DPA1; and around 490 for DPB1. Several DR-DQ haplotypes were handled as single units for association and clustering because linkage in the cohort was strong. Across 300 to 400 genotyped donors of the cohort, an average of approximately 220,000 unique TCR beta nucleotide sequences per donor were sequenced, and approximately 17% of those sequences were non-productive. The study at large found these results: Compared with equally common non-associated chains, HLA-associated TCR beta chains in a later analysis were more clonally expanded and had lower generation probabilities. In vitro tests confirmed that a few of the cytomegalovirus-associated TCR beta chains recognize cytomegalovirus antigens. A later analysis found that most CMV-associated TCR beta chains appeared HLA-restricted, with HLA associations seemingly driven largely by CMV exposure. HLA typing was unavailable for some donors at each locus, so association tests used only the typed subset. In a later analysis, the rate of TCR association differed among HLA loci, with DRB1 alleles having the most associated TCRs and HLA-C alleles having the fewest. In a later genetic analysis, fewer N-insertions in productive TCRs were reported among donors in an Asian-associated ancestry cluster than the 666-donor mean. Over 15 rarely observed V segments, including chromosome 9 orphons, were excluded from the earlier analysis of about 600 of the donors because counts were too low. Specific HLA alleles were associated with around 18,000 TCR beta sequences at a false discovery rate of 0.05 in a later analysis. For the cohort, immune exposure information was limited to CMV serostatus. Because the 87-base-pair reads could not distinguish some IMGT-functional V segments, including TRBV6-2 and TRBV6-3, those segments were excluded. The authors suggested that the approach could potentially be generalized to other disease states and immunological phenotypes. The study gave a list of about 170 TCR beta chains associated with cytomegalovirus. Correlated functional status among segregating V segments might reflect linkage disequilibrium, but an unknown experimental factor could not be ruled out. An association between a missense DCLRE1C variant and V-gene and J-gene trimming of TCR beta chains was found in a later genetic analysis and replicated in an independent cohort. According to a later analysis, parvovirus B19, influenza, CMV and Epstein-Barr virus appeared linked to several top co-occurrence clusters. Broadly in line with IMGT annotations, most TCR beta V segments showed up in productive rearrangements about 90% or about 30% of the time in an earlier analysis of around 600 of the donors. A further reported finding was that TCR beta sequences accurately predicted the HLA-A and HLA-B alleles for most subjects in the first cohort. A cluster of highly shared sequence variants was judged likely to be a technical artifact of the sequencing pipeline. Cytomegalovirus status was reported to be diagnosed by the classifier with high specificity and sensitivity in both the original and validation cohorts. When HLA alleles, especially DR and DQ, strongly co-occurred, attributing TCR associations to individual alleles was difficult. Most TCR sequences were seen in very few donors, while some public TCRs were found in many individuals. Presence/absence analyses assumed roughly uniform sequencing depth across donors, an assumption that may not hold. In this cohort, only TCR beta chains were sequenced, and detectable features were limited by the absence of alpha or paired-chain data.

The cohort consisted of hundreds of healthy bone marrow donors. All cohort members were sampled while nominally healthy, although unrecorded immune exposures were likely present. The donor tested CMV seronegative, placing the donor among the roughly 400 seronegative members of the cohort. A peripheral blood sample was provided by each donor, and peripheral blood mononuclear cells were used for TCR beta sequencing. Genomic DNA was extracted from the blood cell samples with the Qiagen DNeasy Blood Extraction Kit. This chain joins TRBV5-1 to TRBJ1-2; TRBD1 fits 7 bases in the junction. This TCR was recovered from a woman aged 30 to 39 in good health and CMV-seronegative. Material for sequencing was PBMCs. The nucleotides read TGCGCCAGCAGCATCCACGGCCAGGGGGTAAATGGCTACACCTTC. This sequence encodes CASSIHGQGVNGYTF.